This T cell receptor beta chain was recorded in a study of cytomegalovirus exposure and HLA in healthy donors. Every donor was a healthy person donating bone marrow. This clone was detected once. Its antigen is unknown. Primers: 60 Vbeta forward and 13 Jbeta reverse. Data came from immunoSEQ multiplex PCR; TCRdb stores just in-frame clones and leaves some out. The data hold around 140,000 clones, with 75% to 90% observed a single time. Germline values: CDR1 SGDLS, CDR2 YYNGEE. The ends lost 0 bases at V and 5 bases at J; junction bases unmatched: 4. The CDR3 totals 14 residues. Findings of the study overall: TCR beta chains numbering 164 were designated cytomegalovirus-associated. Using a false discovery rate of 0.05, a later analysis showed that 16,000 or so TCR beta sequences were associated with HLA alleles. The authors later linked a missense DCLRE1C variant to TCR beta V- and J-gene trimming.

Sequenced: PBMCs. The sequence was collected from a man aged 40-49 years in good health and CMV-seronegative. The genes are TRBV9 and TRBJ2-5; TRBD1 matches at 7 bases. CDR3 loop: CASSVEGGWETQYF. Written as DNA, the CDR3 is TGTGCCAGCAGCGTAGAAGGGGGCTGGGAGACCCAGTACTTC.